Listed here is a single TCR beta chain. The length of the CDR3 is 13 residues. With V trimmed by 11 bases and J by 9 bases, 13 bases remained unmatched. Looked up from germline, CDR1 is SNHLY and CDR2 is FYNNEI. The data belong to a study of neoadjuvant anti-PD-1 for oral cavity cancer. Assay used: immunoSEQ multiplex PCR; TCRdb lists only in-frame clones, some missing. The sample contains approximately 68,000 clones, 80% to 90% of which appear only once. As to time point: after neoadjuvant nivolumab, at surgical resection. Patients had newly diagnosed, untreated stage II-IVA oral cavity squamous cell carcinoma.

The chain combines TRBV2 with TRBJ2-1, with 7 bases matching TRBD2. Sequenced here: PBMCs, sampled after nivolumab (anti-PD-1) treatment. The sequence was collected from a person aged 40 to 85 with oral cavity squamous cell carcinoma. CDR3 nucleotide sequence: TGTGCCGACTCGGGACTATCTGCGGGTGAGCAGTTCTTC. As protein: CADSGLSAGEQFF.